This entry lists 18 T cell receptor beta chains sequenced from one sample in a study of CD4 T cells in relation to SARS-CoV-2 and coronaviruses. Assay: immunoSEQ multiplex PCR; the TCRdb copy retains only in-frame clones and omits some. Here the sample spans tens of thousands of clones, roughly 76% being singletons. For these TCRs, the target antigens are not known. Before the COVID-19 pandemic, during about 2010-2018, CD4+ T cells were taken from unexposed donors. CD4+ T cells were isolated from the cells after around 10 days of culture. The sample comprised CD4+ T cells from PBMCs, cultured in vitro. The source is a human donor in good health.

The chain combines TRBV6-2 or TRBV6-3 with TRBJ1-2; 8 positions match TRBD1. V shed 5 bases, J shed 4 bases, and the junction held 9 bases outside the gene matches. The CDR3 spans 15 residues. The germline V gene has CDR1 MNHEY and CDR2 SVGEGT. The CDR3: CASSDWTGQGYGYTF. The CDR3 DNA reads TGTGCCAGCAGTGACTGGACAGGGCAGGGCTATGGCTACACCTTC.

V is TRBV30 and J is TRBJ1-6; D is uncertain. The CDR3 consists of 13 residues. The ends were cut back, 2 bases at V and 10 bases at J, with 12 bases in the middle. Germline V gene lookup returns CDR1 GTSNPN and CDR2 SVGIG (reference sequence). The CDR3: CAWSTAVGSPLHF. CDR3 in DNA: TGTGCCTGGAGTACGGCAGTAGGATCACCCCTCCACTTT.

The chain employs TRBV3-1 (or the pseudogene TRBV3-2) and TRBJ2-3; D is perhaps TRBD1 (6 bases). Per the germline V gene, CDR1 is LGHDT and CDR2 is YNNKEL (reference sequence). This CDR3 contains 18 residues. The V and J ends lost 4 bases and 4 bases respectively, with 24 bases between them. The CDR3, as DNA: TGTGCCAGCAGCCCTCGCCACTTAGACAGGATAAGTCCAGATACGCAGTATTTT. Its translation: CASSPRHLDRISPDTQYF.

CDR3 sequence: CSGLTSANTGELFF. As DNA, the CDR3 is TGCAGCGGACTGACTAGCGCGAACACCGGGGAGCTGTTTTTT. This chain joins TRBV29-1 and TRBJ2-2, with 8 positions matching TRBD2. Germline values: CDR1 SQVTM, CDR2 ANQGSEA. The CDR3 covers 14 residues. Losses at the gene ends were 7 bases for V and 0 bases for J; bases not matched to a gene: 4.

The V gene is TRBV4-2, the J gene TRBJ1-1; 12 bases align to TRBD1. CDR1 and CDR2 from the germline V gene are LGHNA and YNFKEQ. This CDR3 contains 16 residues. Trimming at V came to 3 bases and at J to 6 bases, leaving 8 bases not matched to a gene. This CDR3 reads CASSQEGQGAIAEAFF. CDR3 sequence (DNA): TGTGCCAGCAGCCAGGAGGGACAGGGGGCGATAGCTGAAGCTTTCTTT.

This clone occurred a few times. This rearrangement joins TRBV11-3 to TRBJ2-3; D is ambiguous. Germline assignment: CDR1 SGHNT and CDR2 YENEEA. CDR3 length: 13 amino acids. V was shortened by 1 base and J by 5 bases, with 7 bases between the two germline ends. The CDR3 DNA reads TGTGCCAGCAGCTTAGGAGTGTTAGATACGCAGTATTTT. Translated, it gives CASSLGVLDTQYF.

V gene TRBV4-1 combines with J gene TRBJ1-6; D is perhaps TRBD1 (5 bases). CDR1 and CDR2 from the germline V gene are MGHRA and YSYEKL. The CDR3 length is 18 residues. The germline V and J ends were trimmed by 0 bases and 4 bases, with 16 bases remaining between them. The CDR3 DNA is TGCGCCAGCAGCCAAGATCGCAGGGAGAATATTTATAATTCACCCCTCCACTTT. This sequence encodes CASSQDRRENIYNSPLHF.

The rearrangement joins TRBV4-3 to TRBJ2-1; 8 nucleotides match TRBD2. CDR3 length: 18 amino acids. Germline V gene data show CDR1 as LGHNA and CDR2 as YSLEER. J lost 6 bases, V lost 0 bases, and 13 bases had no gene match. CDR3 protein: CASSQDRLAGGSGNEQFF. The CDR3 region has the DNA TGCGCCAGCAGCCAAGATCGGCTTGCGGGAGGAAGCGGCAATGAGCAGTTCTTC.

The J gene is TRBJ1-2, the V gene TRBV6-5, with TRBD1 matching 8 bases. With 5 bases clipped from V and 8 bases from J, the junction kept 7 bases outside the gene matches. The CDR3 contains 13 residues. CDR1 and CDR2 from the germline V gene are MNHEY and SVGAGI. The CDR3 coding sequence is TGTGCCAGCAGTACCGGGACAGGTCGCGGCTACACCTTC. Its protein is CASSTGTGRGYTF.

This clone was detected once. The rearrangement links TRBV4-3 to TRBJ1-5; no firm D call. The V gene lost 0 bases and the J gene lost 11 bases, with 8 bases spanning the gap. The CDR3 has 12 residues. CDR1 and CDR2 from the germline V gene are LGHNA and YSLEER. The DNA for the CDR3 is TGCGCCAGCAGCCAAGATTTAGGGACCCAGCATTTT. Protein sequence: CASSQDLGTQHF.

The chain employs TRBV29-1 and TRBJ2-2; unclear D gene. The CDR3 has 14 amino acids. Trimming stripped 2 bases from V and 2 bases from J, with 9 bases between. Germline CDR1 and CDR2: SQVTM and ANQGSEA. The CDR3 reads CSVESPTNTGELFF. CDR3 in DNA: TGCAGCGTTGAATCCCCCACAAACACCGGGGAGCTGTTTTTT.

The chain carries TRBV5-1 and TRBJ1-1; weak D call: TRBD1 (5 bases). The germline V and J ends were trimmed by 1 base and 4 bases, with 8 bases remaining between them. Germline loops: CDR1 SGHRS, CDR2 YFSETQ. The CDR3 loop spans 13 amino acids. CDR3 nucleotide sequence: TGCGCCAGCAGCTTGCATGGGGGCACTGAAGCTTTCTTT. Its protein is CASSLHGGTEAFF.

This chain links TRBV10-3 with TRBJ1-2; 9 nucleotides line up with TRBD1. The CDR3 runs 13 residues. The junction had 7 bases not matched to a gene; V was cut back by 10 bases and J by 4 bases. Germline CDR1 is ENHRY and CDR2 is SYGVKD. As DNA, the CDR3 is TGTGCCAGCGGGGACAGGGAGGTCTATGGCTACACCTTC. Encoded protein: CASGDREVYGYTF.

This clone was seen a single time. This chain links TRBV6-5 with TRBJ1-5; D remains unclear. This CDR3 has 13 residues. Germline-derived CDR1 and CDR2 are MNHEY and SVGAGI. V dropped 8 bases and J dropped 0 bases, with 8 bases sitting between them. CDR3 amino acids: CASGEYSNQPQHF. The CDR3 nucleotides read TGTGCCAGCGGAGAGTATAGCAATCAGCCCCAGCATTTT.

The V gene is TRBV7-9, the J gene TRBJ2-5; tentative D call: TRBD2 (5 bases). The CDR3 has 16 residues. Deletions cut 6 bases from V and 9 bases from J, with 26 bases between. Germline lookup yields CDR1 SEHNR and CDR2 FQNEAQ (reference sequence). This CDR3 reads CASSSTTALLKRAQYF. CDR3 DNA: TGTGCCAGCAGTTCAACAACAGCGCTCCTCAAGAGGGCCCAGTACTTC. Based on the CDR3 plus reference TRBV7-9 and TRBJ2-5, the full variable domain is DTGVSQNPRHKITKRGQNVTFRCDPISEHNRLYWYRQTLGQGPEFLTYFQNEAQLEKSRLLSDRFSAERPKGSFSTLEIQRTEQGDSAMYLCASSSTTALLKRAQYFGPGTRLLVL.

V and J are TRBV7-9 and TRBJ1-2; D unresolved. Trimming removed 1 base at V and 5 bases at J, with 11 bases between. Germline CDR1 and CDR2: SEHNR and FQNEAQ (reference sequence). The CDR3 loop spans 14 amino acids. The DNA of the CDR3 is TGTGCCAGCAGCTTAGAGGCCAGGTTTTATGGCTACACCTTC. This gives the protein CASSLEARFYGYTF.

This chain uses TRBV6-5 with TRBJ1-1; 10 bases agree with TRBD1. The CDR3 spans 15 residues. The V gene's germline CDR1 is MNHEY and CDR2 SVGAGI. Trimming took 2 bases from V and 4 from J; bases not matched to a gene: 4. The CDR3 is CASSYDRGPSTEAFF. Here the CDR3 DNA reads TGTGCCAGCAGTTACGACAGGGGGCCGAGCACTGAAGCTTTCTTT.

CDR3 sequence (DNA): TGCGCCAGCAGCCAAGGCTGGGCCTACGAGCAGTACTTC. Translated, it gives CASSQGWAYEQYF. The J gene is TRBJ2-7, the V gene TRBV4-3; no firm D call. The germline gives CDR1 LGHNA, CDR2 YSLEER. This CDR3 comprises 13 residues. V lost 1 base, J lost 2 bases, and 6 bases lay in between.